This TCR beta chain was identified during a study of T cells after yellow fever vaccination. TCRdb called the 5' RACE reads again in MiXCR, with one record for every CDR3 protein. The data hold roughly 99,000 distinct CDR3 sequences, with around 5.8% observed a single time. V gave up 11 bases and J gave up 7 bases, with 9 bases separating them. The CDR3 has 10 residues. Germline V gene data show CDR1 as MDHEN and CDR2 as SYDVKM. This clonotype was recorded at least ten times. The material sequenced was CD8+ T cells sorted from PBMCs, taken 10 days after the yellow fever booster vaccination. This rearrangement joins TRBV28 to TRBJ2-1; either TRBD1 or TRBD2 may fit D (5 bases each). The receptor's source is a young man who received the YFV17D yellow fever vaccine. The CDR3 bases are TGTGCCTGGGGGAAGAATGAGCAGTTCTTC. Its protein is CAWGKNEQFF.